Below, 20 T cell receptor beta chains from the same sample are listed, as sequenced in a study of graft-versus-host responses after intestinal transplantation. Here immunoSEQ multiplex PCR was the method, and the copy in TCRdb shows in-frame clones only, minus some. The top ten hold approximately 0.2% of the sample, which has roughly 130,000 clones, 80% to 95% seen once. These TCRs are of unknown antigen specificity. The sample was unstimulated CD4+ T cells sorted from spleen or lymph node cells, taken before intestinal transplant. Source of these receptors: a human donor who received an intestinal transplant.

The chain carries TRBV28 and TRBJ1-4, with D uncertain. The germline CDR1 and CDR2 sequences are MDHEN and SYDVKM. This CDR3 is 16 amino acids long. Trimming took 3 bases from V and 5 from J, leaving 16 bases between them. In nucleotides, the CDR3 is TGTGCCAGCAGTTTTGTGACTAGGCAGATGAATGAAAAACTGTTTTTT. Translation: CASSFVTRQMNEKLFF. Looking up the rest from reference TRBV28 and TRBJ1-4 gives the full variable domain: DVKVTQSSRYLVKRTGEKVFLECVQDMDHENMFWYRQDPGLGLRLIYFSYDVKMKEKGDIPEGYSVSREKKERFSLILESASTNQTSMYLCASSFVTRQMNEKLFFGSGTQLSVL.

The V and J genes are TRBV7-3 and TRBJ2-1; 10 nucleotides line up with TRBD2. The CDR3 covers 18 residues. The V segment lost 4 bases and the J segment 0 bases; nucleotides outside the gene matches: 9. Per germline, CDR1 SGHTA and CDR2 FQGTGA. The CDR3 sequence: CASSSIAGGGSSYNEQFF. The CDR3 nucleotides are TGTGCCAGCAGCTCTATAGCGGGAGGTGGTAGCTCCTACAATGAGCAGTTCTTC.

This sequence joins TRBV2 and TRBJ2-1; 7 bases map to TRBD2. Unmatched junction bases numbered 8, after V lost 6 bases and J lost 0 bases. Germline V gene sequence: CDR1 SNHLY, CDR2 FYNNEI. CDR3 length: 16 residues. CDR3 in DNA: TGTGCCAGCAGCCTGAGGGGAGGGAGCTCCTACAATGAGCAGTTCTTC. Translation: CASSLRGGSSYNEQFF.

This clone was observed a handful of times. V usage is TRBV7-3 and J usage is TRBJ2-5; D is ambiguous. The CDR3 has 13 residues. The V gene's germline CDR1 is SGHTA and CDR2 FQGTGA. V lost 0 bases to trimming and J lost 4 bases, with 6 bases between them. This CDR3 reads CASSLTIGETQYF. The CDR3 DNA reads TGTGCCAGCAGCTTAACAATTGGAGAGACCCAGTACTTC.

This rearrangement joins TRBV28 to TRBJ2-3; 16 bases fit TRBD2. CDR1 and CDR2 from the germline V gene are MDHEN and SYDVKM. The CDR3 consists of 19 residues. The junction had 16 bases not matched to a gene; V was cut back by 8 bases and J by 5 bases. The CDR3 nucleotides read TGTGCCAGCTACCGGTCCGGGACTAGCGGGAGGGTACGTGGAGATACGCAGTATTTT. Amino acids: CASYRSGTSGRVRGDTQYF. Full variable domain (rest looked up from reference TRBV28 and TRBJ2-3): DVKVTQSSRYLVKRTGEKVFLECVQDMDHENMFWYRQDPGLGLRLIYFSYDVKMKEKGDIPEGYSVSREKKERFSLILESASTNQTSMYLCASYRSGTSGRVRGDTQYFGPGTRLTVL.

The rearrangement links TRBV29-1 to TRBJ2-7; 11 bases agree with TRBD2. This CDR3 comprises 15 residues. Germline assignment: CDR1 SQVTM and CDR2 ANQGSEA. The ends lost 6 bases at V and 2 bases at J; junction bases unmatched: 9. The CDR3 spells CSVSQGTSGPYEQYF. In DNA, the CDR3 is TGCAGCGTGTCCCAGGGGACTAGCGGTCCCTACGAGCAGTACTTC.

The chain couples TRBV18 to TRBJ2-7; D might be TRBD1 or TRBD2, each matching 5 bases. The V end was cut by 3 bases, the J end by 0 bases, with 18 bases between. Germline V CDR1 and CDR2: KGHSH, LQKENI. The CDR3 sequence is 17 residues long. The CDR3 coding sequence is TGTGCCAGCTCACCCACTGGGGCATCCGGGGACTCCTACGAGCAGTACTTC. The encoded protein is CASSPTGASGDSYEQYF.

This clone has a handful of counts. The rearrangement links TRBV10-3 to TRBJ2-7; D might be TRBD1 (5 bases). The CDR3 is made up of 13 amino acids. Germline CDR1 is ENHRY and CDR2 is SYGVKD. The V and J ends lost 10 bases and 1 base respectively, with 14 bases between them. CDR3 in amino acids: CATQTVLSYEQYF. The CDR3 DNA sequence: TGTGCCACGCAGACAGTCCTGTCCTACGAGCAGTACTTC.

The chain uses TRBV6-1 and TRBJ1-6, with D perhaps TRBD1 (5 bases). Trimming stripped 2 bases from V and 3 bases from J, with 17 bases between. Germline values: CDR1 MNHNS, CDR2 SASEGT. This CDR3 comprises 18 residues. The chain's CDR3 is CASSESRARGIYNSPLHF. The CDR3 DNA is TGTGCCAGCAGTGAAAGCAGGGCCCGCGGAATCTATAATTCACCCCTCCACTTT.

In DNA form, the CDR3 reads TGTGCCAGCAGTTCATTAGGACTAGCGGATGAAGAGACCCAGTACTTC. It specifies CASSSLGLADEETQYF. J is TRBJ2-5 and V is TRBV6-5; 10 bases fit TRBD2. With V trimmed by 4 bases and J by 3 bases, 8 bases remained unmatched. The CDR3 totals 16 residues. Germline CDR1 is MNHEY and CDR2 is SVGAGI.

This rearrangement joins TRBV5-4 to TRBJ1-4, with a tentative D call TRBD1 (6 bases). Germline V gene lookup returns CDR1 SGHNT and CDR2 YYREEE (reference sequence). CDR3 length: 15 residues. Deletions cut 3 bases from V and 4 bases from J, with 13 bases between. The CDR3 is CASSSGTNLNEKLFF. The CDR3 coding sequence is TGTGCCAGCAGCTCGGGGACAAATCTTAATGAAAAACTGTTTTTT.

CDR3: CASEPGQPRAGANVLTF. CDR3 bases: TGCGCCAGCGAGCCGGGACAGCCAAGGGCGGGGGCCAACGTCCTGACTTTC. The rearrangement uses TRBV10-2 and TRBJ2-6, with 7 positions matching TRBD1. The CDR3 consists of 17 residues. Trimming at V came to 8 bases and at J to 4 bases, leaving 14 bases not matched to a gene. CDR1 and CDR2 from the germline V gene are WSHSY and SAAADI.

The rearrangement uses TRBV15 and TRBJ2-1; maybe TRBD1 (5 bases). Trimming stripped 5 bases from V and 10 bases from J, with 15 bases between. The CDR3 loop spans 13 amino acids. CDR1 is LNHNV, CDR2 YYDKDF, per germline (reference sequence). DNA of the CDR3: TGTGCCACCAGCCTAATTGCTAGGGGAGAGCAGTTCTTC. Its translation is CATSLIARGEQFF.

The rearrangement joins TRBV30 to TRBJ2-7; TRBD2 might be the D (6 bases). The length of the CDR3 is 15 residues. Trimming shortened V by 3 bases and J by 2 bases, and 17 bases separated the two germline ends. Germline CDR1 is GTSNPN and CDR2 is SVGIG (reference sequence). The chain's CDR3 is CAWRALGGSPYEQYF. The CDR3 DNA is TGTGCCTGGAGGGCCCTCGGAGGGTCCCCCTACGAGCAGTACTTC.

The rearrangement links TRBV6-5 to TRBJ2-1; D could derive from TRBD1 or TRBD2 (5 bases each). V lost 0 bases and J 3 bases, leaving 9 bases between the germline ends. Germline-derived CDR1 and CDR2 are MNHEY and SVGAGI. The CDR3 consists of 15 residues. The CDR3 DNA sequence: TGTGCCAGCAGTTACTCGAGGGGCGGCTACAATGAGCAGTTCTTC. Translation gives CASSYSRGGYNEQFF.

V gene TRBV28 combines with J gene TRBJ1-2; 7 positions agree with TRBD1. Per germline, CDR1 MDHEN and CDR2 SYDVKM. This CDR3 has 15 amino acids. Trimming at V came to 5 bases and at J to 3 bases, leaving 9 bases not matched to a gene. In DNA, the CDR3 is TGTGCCAGCAGTCTCCCGACGGGGACAGACTATGGCTACACCTTC. As protein: CASSLPTGTDYGYTF.

This sequence joins TRBV4-1 and TRBJ1-2, with D perhaps TRBD1 (6 bases). V lost 0 bases, J lost 7 bases, and 18 bases lay in between. CDR3 length: 16 residues. Germline V gene sequence: CDR1 MGHRA, CDR2 YSYEKL. The CDR3 DNA is TGCGCCAGCAGCCAAGAGGGGACACCCCGAGAGGTTGGCTACACCTTC. This translates into CASSQEGTPREVGYTF.

V gene TRBV5-6 combines with J gene TRBJ2-1, with D unresolved. The CDR3 contains 13 residues. CDR1 is SGHDT, CDR2 YYEEEE, per germline. The ends were cut back, 4 bases at V and 3 bases at J, with 8 bases in the middle. The CDR3 sequence: CASSEHIYNEQFF. CDR3 nucleotide sequence: TGTGCCAGCAGCGAACACATCTACAATGAGCAGTTCTTC.

The chain couples TRBV28 to TRBJ1-4; D is uncertain. The CDR3 is made up of 15 amino acids. Germline V gene sequence: CDR1 MDHEN, CDR2 SYDVKM. Trimming removed 6 bases at V and 3 bases at J, with 14 bases between. The CDR3 DNA reads TGTGCCAGCAGGGGATCGGACGGACCTAATGAAAAACTGTTTTTT. Residues: CASRGSDGPNEKLFF.

This chain connects TRBV28 to TRBJ2-5; D remains unclear. Trimming left V 5 bases short and J 5 bases short, with 21 bases between. The CDR3 contains 16 residues. CDR1 and CDR2 from the germline V gene are MDHEN and SYDVKM. Here the CDR3 reads CASSPRRYNRRETQYF. The CDR3 bases are TGTGCCAGCAGTCCTAGAAGATATAATCGCCGGGAGACCCAGTACTTC.